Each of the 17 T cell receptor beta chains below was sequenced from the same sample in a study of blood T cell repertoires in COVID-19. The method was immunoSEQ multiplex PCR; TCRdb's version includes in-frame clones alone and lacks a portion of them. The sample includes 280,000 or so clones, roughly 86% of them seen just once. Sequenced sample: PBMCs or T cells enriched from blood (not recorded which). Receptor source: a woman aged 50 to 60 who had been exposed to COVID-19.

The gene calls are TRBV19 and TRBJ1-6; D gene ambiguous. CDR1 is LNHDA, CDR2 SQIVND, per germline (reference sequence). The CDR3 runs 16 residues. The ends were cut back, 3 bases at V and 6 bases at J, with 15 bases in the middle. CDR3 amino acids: CASSIVGSRINSPLHF. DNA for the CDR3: TGTGCCAGTAGTATTGTGGGCAGTCGAATTAATTCACCCCTCCACTTT.

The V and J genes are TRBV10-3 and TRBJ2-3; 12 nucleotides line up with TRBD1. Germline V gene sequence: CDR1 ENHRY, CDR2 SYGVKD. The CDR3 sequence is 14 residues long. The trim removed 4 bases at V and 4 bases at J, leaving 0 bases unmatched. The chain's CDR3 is CAISGDRGPDTQYF. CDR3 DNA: TGTGCCATCAGTGGGGACAGGGGGCCAGATACGCAGTATTTT.

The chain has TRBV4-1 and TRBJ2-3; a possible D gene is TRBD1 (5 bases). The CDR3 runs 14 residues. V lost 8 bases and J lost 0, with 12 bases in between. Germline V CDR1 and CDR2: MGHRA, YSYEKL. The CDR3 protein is CASGEAGSTDTQYF. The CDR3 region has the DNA TGCGCCAGCGGTGAGGCAGGGAGCACAGATACGCAGTATTTT.

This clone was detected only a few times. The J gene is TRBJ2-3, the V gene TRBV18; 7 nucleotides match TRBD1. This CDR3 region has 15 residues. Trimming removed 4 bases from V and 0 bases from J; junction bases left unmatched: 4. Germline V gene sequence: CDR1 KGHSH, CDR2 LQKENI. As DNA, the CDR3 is TGTGCCAGCTCACTCGGGACAGTAAGCACAGATACGCAGTATTTT. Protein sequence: CASSLGTVSTDTQYF.

CDR3 protein: CASSEASDSEAFF. The CDR3 region has the DNA TGTGCCAGCAGTGAAGCTTCGGACAGTGAAGCTTTCTTT. This chain links TRBV6-1 with TRBJ1-1, with D perhaps matching TRBD1 (6 bases). The CDR3 consists of 13 residues. Trimming pared 0 bases from V and 7 bases from J, leaving 9 bases between. Germline lookup yields CDR1 MNHNS and CDR2 SASEGT.

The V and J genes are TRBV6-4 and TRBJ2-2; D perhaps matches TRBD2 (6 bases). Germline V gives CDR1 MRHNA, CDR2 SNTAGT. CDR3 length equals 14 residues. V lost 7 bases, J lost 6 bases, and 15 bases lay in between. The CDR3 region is CASTKEGGAGELFF. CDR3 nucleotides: TGTGCCAGCACCAAGGAGGGAGGAGCCGGGGAGCTGTTTTTT.

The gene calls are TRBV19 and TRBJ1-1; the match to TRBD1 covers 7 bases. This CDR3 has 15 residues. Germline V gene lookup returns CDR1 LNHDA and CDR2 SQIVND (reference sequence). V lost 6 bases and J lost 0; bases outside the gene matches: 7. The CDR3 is CASSASGGVNTEAFF. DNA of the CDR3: TGTGCCAGTAGCGCCTCAGGGGGAGTGAACACTGAAGCTTTCTTT.

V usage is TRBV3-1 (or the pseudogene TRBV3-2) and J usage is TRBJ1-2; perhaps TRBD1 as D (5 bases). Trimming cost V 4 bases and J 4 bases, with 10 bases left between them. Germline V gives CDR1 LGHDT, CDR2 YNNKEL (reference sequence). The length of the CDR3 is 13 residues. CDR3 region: CASSPSGPYGYTF. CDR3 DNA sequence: TGTGCCAGCAGCCCATCAGGGCCCTATGGCTACACCTTC.

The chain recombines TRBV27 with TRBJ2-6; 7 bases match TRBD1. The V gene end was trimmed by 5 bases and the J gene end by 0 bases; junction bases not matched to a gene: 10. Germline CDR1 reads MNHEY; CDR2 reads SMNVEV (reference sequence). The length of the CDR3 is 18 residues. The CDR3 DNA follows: TGTGCCAGCAGTCGAAAGGCGGACAGGAGCTCTGGGGCCAACGTCCTGACTTTC. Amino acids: CASSRKADRSSGANVLTF. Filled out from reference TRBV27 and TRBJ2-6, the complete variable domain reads EAQVTQNPRYLITVTGKKLTVTCSQNMNHEYMSWYRQDPGLGLRQIYYSMNVEVTDKGDVPEGYKVSRKEKRNFPLILESPSPNQTSLYFCASSRKADRSSGANVLTFGAGSRLTVL.

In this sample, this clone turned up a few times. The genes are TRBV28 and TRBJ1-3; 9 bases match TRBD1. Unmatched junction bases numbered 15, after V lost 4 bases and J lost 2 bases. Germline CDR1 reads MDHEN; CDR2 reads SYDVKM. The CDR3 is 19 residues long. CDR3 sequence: CASSSPGTGSLGPGNTIYF. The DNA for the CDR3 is TGTGCCAGCAGTTCTCCCGGGACAGGGTCTCTTGGGCCTGGAAACACCATATATTTT.

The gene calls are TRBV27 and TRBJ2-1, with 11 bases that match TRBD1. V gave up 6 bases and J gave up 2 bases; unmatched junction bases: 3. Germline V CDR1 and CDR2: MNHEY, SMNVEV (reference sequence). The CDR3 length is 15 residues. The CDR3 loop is CASRRTGGAYNEQFF. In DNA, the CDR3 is TGTGCCAGCAGGAGGACAGGGGGCGCCTACAATGAGCAGTTCTTC.

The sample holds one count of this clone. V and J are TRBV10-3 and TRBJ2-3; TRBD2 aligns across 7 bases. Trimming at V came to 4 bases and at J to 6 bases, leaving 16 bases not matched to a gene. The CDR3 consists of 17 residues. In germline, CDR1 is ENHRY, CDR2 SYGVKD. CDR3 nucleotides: TGTGCCATCAGTGCCCATCGGGGGGACTGGATGGGGGATACGCAGTATTTT. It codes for CAISAHRGDWMGDTQYF.

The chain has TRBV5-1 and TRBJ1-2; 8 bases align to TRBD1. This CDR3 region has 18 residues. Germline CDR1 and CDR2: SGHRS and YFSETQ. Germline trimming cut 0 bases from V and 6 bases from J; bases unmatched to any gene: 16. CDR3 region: CASSLARDRSFTSNGYTF. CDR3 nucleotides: TGCGCCAGCAGCTTGGCCCGGGACAGGTCCTTCACGTCGAATGGCTACACCTTC.

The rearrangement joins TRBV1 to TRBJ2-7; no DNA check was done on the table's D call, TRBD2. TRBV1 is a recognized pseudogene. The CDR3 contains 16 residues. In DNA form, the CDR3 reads TGCACCAGCACCCGACTAGCGGGGATACCGCTCTACGAGCAGTACTTC. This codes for CTSTRLAGIPLYEQYF.

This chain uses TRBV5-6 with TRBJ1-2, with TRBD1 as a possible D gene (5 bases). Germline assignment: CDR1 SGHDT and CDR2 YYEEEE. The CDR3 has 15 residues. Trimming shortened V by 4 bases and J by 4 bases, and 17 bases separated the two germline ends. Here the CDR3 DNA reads TGTGCCAGCAGCCTCCGTCACAGGCCCGTCTATGGCTACACCTTC. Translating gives CASSLRHRPVYGYTF.

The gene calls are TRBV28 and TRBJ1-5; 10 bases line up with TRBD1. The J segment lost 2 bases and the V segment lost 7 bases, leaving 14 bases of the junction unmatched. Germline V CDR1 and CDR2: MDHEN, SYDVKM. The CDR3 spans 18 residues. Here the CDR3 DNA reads TGTGCCAGCACCTTAGCGCCCGGGGGACAGGGGCGCAATCAGCCCCAGCATTTT. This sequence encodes CASTLAPGGQGRNQPQHF. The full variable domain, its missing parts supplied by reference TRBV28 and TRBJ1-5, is DVKVTQSSRYLVKRTGEKVFLECVQDMDHENMFWYRQDPGLGLRLIYFSYDVKMKEKGDIPEGYSVSREKKERFSLILESASTNQTSMYLCASTLAPGGQGRNQPQHFGDGTRLSIL.

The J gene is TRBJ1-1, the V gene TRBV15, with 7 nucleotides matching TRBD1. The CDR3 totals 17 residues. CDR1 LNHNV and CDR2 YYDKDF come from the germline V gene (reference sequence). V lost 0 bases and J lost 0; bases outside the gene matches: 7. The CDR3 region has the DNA TGTGCCACCAGCAGAGACCGACCAGGGGGGATGAACACTGAAGCTTTCTTT. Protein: CATSRDRPGGMNTEAFF.